This TCR beta chain is from a study of beta chain features in type 1 diabetes. General study results and limits: Type 1 diabetes patients had VDJ junctions that carried fewer insertions and more deletions. HLA effects on TCRB rearrangement stayed unresolved here. Shortening that was moderate but significant affected the TCRB CDR3s of Type 1 diabetes patients in all four CD4+ subsets.

Sequenced material consisted of expressed TCRB transcripts (all of the isolated RNA was reverse transcribed). TCRdb's copy holds only in-frame clones and misses some; the assay was immunoSEQ multiplex PCR. The repertoire has about 53,000 clones, around 56% of them found once; the top ten carry approximately 2.5%. This clone was seen only a few times. Its target is unknown. Cells sorted by CD45RO/CCR7/CD25/CD127/CD95/CD27 comprised CD4+ naive, central memory, regulatory and stem cell-like memory cells. Purity exceeded 98% in all sorted populations. V was cut by 6 bases and J by 7 bases, with 19 bases left in between. This CDR3 contains 15 residues. Germline V lookup: CDR1 MDHEN, CDR2 SYDVKM.

Specimen: Tregs from blood. The V call is TRBV28, the J call TRBJ1-5; D is possibly TRBD1 (5 bases). This TCR was sampled from a woman aged 35 to 49 with type 1 diabetes. The CDR3 loop reads CASSQPSGGRQPQHF. The DNA of the CDR3 is TGTGCCAGCAGCCAACCCTCGGGGGGAAGGCAGCCCCAGCATTTT.